This T cell receptor (beta chain) derives from a study of CD8 T cells in Susac syndrome. Whole-study findings and limits: Clonal CD8+ expansion in Susac was highest in TEMRA cells and active patients.

RNA totalling about 0.45 to 1 ug underwent reverse transcription with random hexamers. Each CDR3 protein is one row after TCRdb ran MiXCR on the immunoSEQ multiplex PCR reads. The data show about 120,000 distinct CDR3 sequences, 85% to 95% seen once. V was cut by 5 bases and J by 4 bases, with 18 bases left in between. There are 17 residues in the CDR3. Germline values: CDR1 PRHDT, CDR2 FYEKMQ (reference sequence). This clonotype has a single count. The antigen remains unidentified. Patients with Susac syndrome met the recently defined diagnostic criteria for definite or probable disease. The V call is TRBV13, the J call TRBJ1-6; D is uncertain. The receptor was isolated from a human donor with Susac syndrome. The source material was CD8+ T cells from PBMCs. The CDR3 nucleotides read TGTGCCAGCAGCCCCTCAGCTCACTCCGATTATAATTCACCCCTCCACTTT. This encodes CASSPSAHSDYNSPLHF. The complete variable domain, with remaining parts taken from reference TRBV13 and TRBJ1-6, reads AAGVIQSPRHLIKEKRETATLKCYPIPRHDTVYWYQQGPGQDPQFLISFYEKMQSDKGSIPDRFSAQQFSDYHSELNMSSLELGDSALYFCASSPSAHSDYNSPLHFGNGTRLTVT.